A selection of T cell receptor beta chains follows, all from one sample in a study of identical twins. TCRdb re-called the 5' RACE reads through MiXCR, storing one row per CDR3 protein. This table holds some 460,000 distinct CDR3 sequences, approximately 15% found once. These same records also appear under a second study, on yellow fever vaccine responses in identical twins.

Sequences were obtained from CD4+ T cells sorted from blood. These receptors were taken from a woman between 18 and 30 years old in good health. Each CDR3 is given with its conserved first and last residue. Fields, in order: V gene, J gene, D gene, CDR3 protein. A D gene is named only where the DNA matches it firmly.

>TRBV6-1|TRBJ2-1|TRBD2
CASRSTSGVGNEQFF
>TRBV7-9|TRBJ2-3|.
CASSFGGSADTQYF
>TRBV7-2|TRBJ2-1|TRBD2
CASSIQGTSNYNEQFF
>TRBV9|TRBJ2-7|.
CASSVGGRMDEQYF
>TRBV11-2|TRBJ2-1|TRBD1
CASSLGGQGRTYNEQFF
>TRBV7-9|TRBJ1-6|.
CASSSTPNSPLHF
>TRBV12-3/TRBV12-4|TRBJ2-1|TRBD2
CASSIQLAGGPWNEQFF
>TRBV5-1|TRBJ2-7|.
CASSLGGTYSYEQYF
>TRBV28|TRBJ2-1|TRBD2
CASSLAGRGFEQFF
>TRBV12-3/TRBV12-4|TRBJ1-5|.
CASTTLQGNQPQHF
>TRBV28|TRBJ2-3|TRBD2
CASSFWTSGSTDTQYF
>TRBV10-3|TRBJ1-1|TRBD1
CASRDREGIGTEAFF
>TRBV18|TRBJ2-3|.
CASSPGDTNTQYF
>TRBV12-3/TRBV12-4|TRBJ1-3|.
CASSPLAGNTIYF
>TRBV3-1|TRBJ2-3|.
CASSQDWDTQYF
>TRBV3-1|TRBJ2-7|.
CASSHRSHEQYF
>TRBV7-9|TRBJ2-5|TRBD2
CASSFGGGYGETQYF
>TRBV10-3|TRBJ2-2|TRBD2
CAISAAREGRTGELFF